The 26 T cell receptor beta chains below all came from one sample that was sequenced in a study of blood T cell repertoires in COVID-19. Clones were read by immunoSEQ multiplex PCR, and TCRdb kept only the in-frame ones, dropping some. The sample holds around 430,000 clones, about 83% seen once. Sample: PBMCs or T cells enriched from blood (not recorded which). The receptors here all came from a woman between 50 and 59 years old who had recovered from COVID-19.

The chain recombines TRBV7-3 with TRBJ1-1; D gene uncertain. Trimming took off 2 bases at V and 3 bases at J, with 13 bases between the two ends. The CDR3 loop spans 15 amino acids. Per the germline V gene, CDR1 is SGHTA and CDR2 is FQGTGA. CDR3 protein: CASSLGIAGDTEAFF. The CDR3 DNA sequence: TGTGCCAGCAGCTTAGGGATCGCCGGGGACACTGAAGCTTTCTTT.

The rearrangement joins TRBV4-3 to TRBJ2-2; possible D gene TRBD1, 7 bases. Trimming cost V 2 bases and J 2 bases, with 15 bases left between them. The V gene's germline CDR1 is LGHNA and CDR2 YSLEER. CDR3 length equals 17 residues. CDR3 protein: CASSQKGGTANTGELFF. The CDR3, as DNA: TGCGCCAGCAGCCAAAAAGGAGGGACAGCTAACACCGGGGAGCTGTTTTTT.

This chain joins TRBV7-3 and TRBJ2-1; D is uncertain. The CDR3 runs to 18 residues. In germline, CDR1 is SGHTA, CDR2 FQGTGA. Trimming took off 0 bases at V and 4 bases at J, with 19 bases between the two ends. The CDR3, as DNA: TGTGCCAGCAGCTTAACGGGTGGCGGTTCCCCCCATTACAATGAGCAGTTCTTC. This gives the protein CASSLTGGGSPHYNEQFF. Filled out from reference TRBV7-3 and TRBJ2-1, the complete variable domain reads GAGVSQTPSNKVTEKGKYVELRCDPISGHTALYWYRQSLGQGPEFLIYFQGTGAADDSGLPNDRFFAVRPEGSVSTLKIQRTERGDSAVYLCASSLTGGGSPHYNEQFFGPGTRLTVL.

The chain uses TRBV30 and TRBJ1-5; 7 positions agree with TRBD1. Germline V gene data show CDR1 as GTSNPN and CDR2 as SVGIG (reference sequence). CDR3 length equals 13 residues. Losses at the gene ends were 1 base for V and 5 bases for J; bases not matched to a gene: 2. The CDR3 is CAWSGQGDQPQHF. The CDR3 region has the DNA TGTGCCTGGAGTGGACAGGGAGATCAGCCCCAGCATTTT.

This chain links TRBV6-5 with TRBJ1-5, with 10 bases aligning to TRBD1. The CDR3 consists of 15 residues. J lost 7 bases, V lost 6 bases, and 9 bases had no gene match. The germline CDR1 and CDR2 sequences are MNHEY and SVGAGI. The CDR3 reads CASRGVGTGVQPQHF. The CDR3 DNA is TGTGCCAGCAGGGGCGTGGGGACAGGGGTCCAGCCCCAGCATTTT.

This chain's CDR3 is CASSSPRDSLSGNTIYF. In DNA form, the CDR3 reads TGTGCCAGCAGCTCCCCCCGGGACAGCCTCTCTGGAAACACCATATATTTT. The V and J genes are TRBV7-9 and TRBJ1-3; 7 bases fit TRBD1. Germline loops: CDR1 SEHNR, CDR2 FQNEAQ (reference sequence). The CDR3 loop spans 17 amino acids. V gave up 4 bases and J gave up 0 bases; unmatched junction bases: 9.

The CDR3 sequence: CASSGRQGSGSYNSPLHF. Written as DNA, the CDR3 is TGTGCCAGCAGCGGGCGACAGGGTTCGGGCTCCTATAATTCACCCCTCCACTTT. V usage is TRBV11-2 and J usage is TRBJ1-6; 7 nucleotides agree with TRBD1. Trimming at V came to 5 bases and at J to 0 bases, leaving 10 bases not matched to a gene. The V gene's germline CDR1 is SGHAT and CDR2 FQNNGV. The CDR3 covers 18 residues.

This chain links TRBV6-2 or TRBV6-3 with TRBJ1-1, with D perhaps TRBD1 (6 bases). Germline V lookup: CDR1 MNHEY, CDR2 SVGEGT. V was trimmed by 3 bases and J by 6 bases, leaving 23 bases between them. The length of the CDR3 is 17 residues. The CDR3 nucleotides are TGTGCCAGCAGTTATCCCCCGCCCGACAGGCCGAAGTCTGAAGCTTTCTTT. Protein: CASSYPPPDRPKSEAFF.

The chain carries TRBV12-3 or TRBV12-4 and TRBJ2-5, with D possibly being TRBD2 (5 bases). The CDR3 extends over 12 amino acids. The V and J ends lost 6 bases and 4 bases respectively, with 9 bases between them. As DNA, the CDR3 is TGTGCCAGCAGACGAGGGAGAGAGACCCAGTACTTC. Translated: CASRRGRETQYF.

The V call is TRBV7-8, the J call TRBJ2-1; D is possibly TRBD2 (5 bases). Trimming took 2 bases from V and 3 from J, leaving 11 bases between them. The CDR3 totals 15 residues. CDR1 SGHVS and CDR2 FQNEAQ come from the germline V gene. The CDR3 DNA is TGTGCCAGCAGCTTATCGACGGGGAACTACAATGAGCAGTTCTTC. It codes for CASSLSTGNYNEQFF.

V gene TRBV11-2 combines with J gene TRBJ2-7; 8 bases are a match to TRBD1. This CDR3 has 15 residues. The V gene end was trimmed by 5 bases and the J gene end by 2 bases; junction bases not matched to a gene: 8. Germline assignment: CDR1 SGHAT and CDR2 FQNNGV. Here the CDR3 reads CASSPLGQGPYEQYF. CDR3 DNA sequence: TGTGCCAGCAGCCCCCTCGGACAGGGTCCCTACGAGCAGTACTTC.

The chain has TRBV12-3 or TRBV12-4 and TRBJ1-3; no reliable D call. The CDR3 is made up of 13 amino acids. Between the trimmed V and J ends, which lost 6 bases and 1 base, there was a span of 7 bases. CDR3 loop: CASSVLSGNTIYF. The CDR3 nucleotides read TGTGCCAGCAGCGTACTGTCTGGAAACACCATATATTTT.

The chain uses TRBV5-6 and TRBJ2-3, with D unclear. Looked up from germline, CDR1 is SGHDT and CDR2 is YYEEEE. CDR3 size: 13 residues. Deletions cut 5 bases from V and 2 bases from J, with 9 bases between. The CDR3 coding sequence is TGTGCCAGCAGTCAGGCCCCCACAGATACGCAGTATTTT. This encodes CASSQAPTDTQYF.

A word on this clone: Other DNA sequences in this sample translate to the same CDR3. The chain has TRBV18 and TRBJ1-1; D is uncertain. This CDR3 has 16 residues. Germline V gene sequence: CDR1 KGHSH, CDR2 LQKENI. Trimming took 2 bases from V and 1 from J, leaving 14 bases between them. DNA for the CDR3: TGTGCCAGCTCACCATCGGCGGGCGGCGGGAACACTGAAGCTTTCTTT. Translated, it gives CASSPSAGGGNTEAFF.

This rearrangement joins TRBV3-1 (or the pseudogene TRBV3-2) to TRBJ1-2, with D possibly matching TRBD1 (6 bases). The CDR3 is 14 residues long. Trimming cost V 0 bases and J 8 bases, with 13 bases left between them. Germline-derived CDR1 and CDR2 are LGHDT and YNNKEL (reference sequence). CDR3 loop: CASSQDPPGGGYTF. As DNA, the CDR3 is TGTGCCAGCAGCCAAGATCCCCCGGGGGGCGGCTACACCTTC.

The chain carries TRBV6-5 and TRBJ1-6; 10 bases fit TRBD1. The CDR3 is 16 residues long. V lost 0 bases, J lost 8 bases, and 4 bases stayed unmatched. Germline CDR1 MNHEY, CDR2 SVGAGI. The CDR3 DNA sequence: TGTGCCAGCAGTTACTCGTGGACAGGGGGGGATTCACCCCTCCACTTT. Encoded protein: CASSYSWTGGDSPLHF.

This chain connects TRBV20-1 to TRBJ2-5, with D perhaps matching TRBD1 (5 bases). The CDR3 is 15 residues long. Trimming left V 3 bases short and J 3 bases short, with 17 bases between. Germline loops: CDR1 DFQATT, CDR2 SNEGSKA (reference sequence). The CDR3 DNA reads as TGCAGTGCTAGTCGCATCACAGGCGGAGAAGAGACCCAGTACTTC. It specifies CSASRITGGEETQYF.

The chain is built from TRBV3-1 (or the pseudogene TRBV3-2) and TRBJ1-2; possible D gene TRBD1, 5 bases. Germline assignment: CDR1 LGHDT and CDR2 YNNKEL (reference sequence). V dropped 5 bases and J dropped 2 bases, with 18 bases sitting between them. The CDR3 runs 16 residues. The CDR3 spells CASSVLPGLENYGYTF. CDR3 coding DNA: TGTGCCAGCAGCGTCCTCCCGGGACTTGAAAACTATGGCTACACCTTC.

This clone was detected once. V gene TRBV25-1 combines with J gene TRBJ2-7; D possibly corresponds to TRBD2 (6 bases). The CDR3 spans 18 residues. V gave up 5 bases and J gave up 1 base, with 24 bases separating them. Germline CDR1 reads MGHDK; CDR2 reads SYGVNS. As DNA, the CDR3 is TGTGCCAGCAGTAGTGATCTCGACCGGGGGACGGTATCCTACGAGCAGTACTTC. Translated: CASSSDLDRGTVSYEQYF.

This chain uses TRBV30 with TRBJ2-1, with 7 nucleotides matching TRBD1. With 1 base clipped from V and 7 bases from J, the junction kept 4 bases outside the gene matches. CDR3 length equals 13 residues. Germline CDR1 reads GTSNPN; CDR2 reads SVGIG (reference sequence). CDR3 protein: CAWSEGARNEQFF. The CDR3 DNA reads as TGTGCCTGGAGTGAGGGGGCGAGGAATGAGCAGTTCTTC.

A note on this clone: The junction does not match germline at one end; this may be a read error. The chain has TRBV10-3 and TRBJ1-2; 7 positions match TRBD1. Germline CDR1 ENHRY, CDR2 SYGVKD. The CDR3 consists of 12 residues. CDR3 sequence: CAISELVGDSYF. In DNA form, the CDR3 reads TGTGCCATCAGTGAGTTGGTCGGGGACAGCTACTTC.

This chain connects TRBV27 to TRBJ2-7; 8 bases fit TRBD2. CDR3 length: 13 residues. V dropped 4 bases and J dropped 4; count of bases not matched to a gene: 3. Germline V gene data show CDR1 as MNHEY and CDR2 as SMNVEV (reference sequence). CDR3 residues: CASSSGLAYEQYF. The CDR3 region has the DNA TGTGCCAGCAGTTCCGGACTAGCTTACGAGCAGTACTTC.

V gene TRBV30 combines with J gene TRBJ1-6; unclear D gene. Between the trimmed V and J ends, which lost 5 bases and 3 bases, there was a span of 8 bases. The germline gives CDR1 GTSNPN, CDR2 SVGIG (reference sequence). The CDR3 is 13 amino acids. CDR3 loop: CAWSAIYNSPLHF. The CDR3 bases are TGTGCCTGGTCAGCGATCTATAATTCACCCCTCCACTTT.

The gene calls are TRBV18 and TRBJ1-2; no clear D. The V gene's germline CDR1 is KGHSH and CDR2 LQKENI. This CDR3 has 12 amino acids. Trimming shortened V by 4 bases and J by 6 bases, and 9 bases separated the two germline ends. CDR3 residues: CASSLQTHGYTF. The CDR3 DNA reads as TGTGCCAGCTCACTGCAGACACATGGCTACACCTTC.

The chain employs TRBV7-8 and TRBJ2-1; no reliable D call. The CDR3 spans 15 residues. Germline lookup yields CDR1 SGHVS and CDR2 FQNEAQ. Deletions cut 7 bases from V and 8 bases from J, with 21 bases between. The CDR3 DNA reads as TGTGCCAGCAACCACCTGGCCGGGTTTGACGATGAGCAGTTCTTC. It translates to CASNHLAGFDDEQFF.

The chain couples TRBV7-9 to TRBJ2-2, with 10 bases aligning to TRBD1. From germline, CDR1 is SEHNR and CDR2 FQNEAQ (reference sequence). This CDR3 contains 17 residues. V shed 2 bases, J shed 4 bases, and the junction held 7 bases outside the gene matches. CDR3 residues: CASSLRQGARSTGELFF. CDR3 nucleotides: TGTGCCAGCAGCTTAAGACAGGGGGCGCGGAGCACCGGGGAGCTGTTTTTT.